This is a list of T cell receptor beta chains from one sample in a study of T cell changes during pregnancy in multiple sclerosis. Using immunoSEQ multiplex PCR, the repertoire was profiled, and TCRdb retains in-frame clones only, with some absent. The table lists around 30,000 clones, about 87% of them singletons, with roughly 10% in the top ten. The sample was CD8+ T cells from peripheral blood mononuclear cells, taken in the first trimester of pregnancy. These receptor sequences come from a female donor with multiple sclerosis, enrolled in a pregnancy study. Both conserved end residues are part of each CDR3. A D gene is named only where the DNA matches it firmly. Clone size appears in some rows only: once, few, many, or a class for an expanded clone.

J: TRBJ2-1; size: -; D: TRBD2; V: TRBV19; DNA: TGTGCCAGTAGTATAACCCCGGGAGGGGGGGATGAGCAGTTCTTC; CDR3: CASSITPGGGDEQFF
J: TRBJ1-2; size: -; D: -; V: TRBV27; DNA: TGTGCCAGCAGTTTATCTCCCGGTTCCGGGAACTATGGCTACACCTTC; CDR3: CASSLSPGSGNYGYTF
J: TRBJ2-5; size: once; D: TRBD2; V: TRBV5-1; DNA: TGCGCCAGCAGACCTAGCGGCCAAGAGACCCAGTACTTC; CDR3: CASRPSGQETQYF
J: TRBJ1-4; size: -; D: -; V: TRBV10-3; DNA: TGTGCCATCAGTGAGATACAGGGCCCCTCTAATGAAAAACTGTTTTTT; CDR3: CAISEIQGPSNEKLFF
J: TRBJ2-1; size: -; D: TRBD1; V: TRBV12-5; DNA: TGTGCTAGCTCGGTGGGGACAGGGGGTTACAATGAGCAGTTCTTC; CDR3: CASSVGTGGYNEQFF
J: TRBJ2-4; size: -; D: -; V: TRBV10-3; DNA: TGTGCCATCCAGGGCGCATCCGAGGACATTCAGTACTTC; CDR3: CAIQGASEDIQYF
J: TRBJ2-1; size: -; D: -; V: TRBV11-3; DNA: TGTGCCAGCAGCTCCGCTATTAATGAGCAGTTCTTC; CDR3: CASSSAINEQFF
J: TRBJ2-1; size: -; D: -; V: TRBV4-3; DNA: TGCGCCAGCAGCCAAGATTACAGGCAGCAGAACAATGAGCAGTTCTTC; CDR3: CASSQDYRQQNNEQFF
J: TRBJ2-2; size: once; D: -; V: TRBV7-3; DNA: TGTGCCAGCCGCGGGGACACCGGGGAGCTGTTTTTT; CDR3: CASRGDTGELFF
J: TRBJ1-2; size: -; D: TRBD1; V: TRBV28; DNA: TGTGCCAGCAGTTTATACGGGAGGGACAGTCACTATGGCTACACCTTC; CDR3: CASSLYGRDSHYGYTF
J: TRBJ1-1; size: -; D: -; V: TRBV5-1; DNA: TGCGCCAGCAGCCAAATTGGAGTTGACACTGAAGCTTTCTTT; CDR3: CASSQIGVDTEAFF
J: TRBJ1-2; size: -; D: TRBD1; V: TRBV11-2; DNA: TGTGCCAGCAGGGATAGGGACAGGGGGGGACATGGCTACACCTTC; CDR3: CASRDRDRGGHGYTF
J: TRBJ1-1; size: -; D: -; V: TRBV9; DNA: TGTGCCAGCAGCGTCGAACAGGGGAACACTGAAGCTTTCTTT; CDR3: CASSVEQGNTEAFF
J: TRBJ2-2; size: -; D: TRBD2; V: TRBV7-9; DNA: TGTGCCAGCAGCGGCGACCCGGGACTAGCGGTCGCGAACACCGGGGAGCTGTTTTTT; CDR3: CASSGDPGLAVANTGELFF
J: TRBJ1-1; size: -; D: -; V: TRBV29-1; DNA: TGCAGCGTTGGGACTTACGAGACGGACACTGAAGCTTTCTTT; CDR3: CSVGTYETDTEAFF
J: TRBJ2-1; size: -; D: TRBD2; V: TRBV7-3; DNA: TGTGCCAGCAGCCGCATAGCGGGAGGCTCCTACAATGAGCAGTTCTTC; CDR3: CASSRIAGGSYNEQFF
J: TRBJ1-3; size: -; D: -; V: TRBV4-3; DNA: TGCGCCAGCAGCCAAGGGGTCGCAACAGGGTTTGGAAACACCATATATTTT; CDR3: CASSQGVATGFGNTIYF
J: TRBJ1-6; size: -; D: -; V: TRBV28; DNA: TGTGCCAGCAGTTTAATCCAGGGAGGGTCACCCCTCCACTTT; CDR3: CASSLIQGGSPLHF
J: TRBJ2-7; size: -; D: TRBD1; V: TRBV6-6; DNA: TGTGCCAGCAGTTTCCCAGGGGGCCCCAGCTCCTACGAGCAGTACTTC; CDR3: CASSFPGGPSSYEQYF
J: TRBJ2-1; size: -; D: -; V: TRBV13; DNA: TGTGCCAGCAGCTTATATGGCCAGAACAATGAGCAGTTCTTC; CDR3: CASSLYGQNNEQFF
J: TRBJ2-2; size: -; D: TRBD2; V: TRBV7-2; DNA: TGTGCCAGCAGCTTAGCTCCGGGACTAGCGGGAGTGGCGGAGCTGTTTTTT; CDR3: CASSLAPGLAGVAELFF
J: TRBJ2-7; size: -; D: -; V: TRBV10-3; DNA: TGTGCCACCCTTTACGCGAACGAGCAGTACTTC; CDR3: CATLYANEQYF
J: TRBJ2-5; size: -; D: TRBD2; V: TRBV9; DNA: TGTGCCAGCAGCGTAGGCCGAGCGGGGGGGCAAGAGACCCAGTACTTC; CDR3: CASSVGRAGGQETQYF
J: TRBJ2-7; size: -; D: TRBD1; V: TRBV11-2; DNA: TGTGCCAGCAGCACCCCCGCAGGACAGGACCCCTACGAGCAGTACTTC; CDR3: CASSTPAGQDPYEQYF
J: TRBJ2-7; size: -; D: -; V: TRBV10-3; DNA: TGTGCCATCAGATCCGACAGGACCTACGAGCAGTACTTC; CDR3: CAIRSDRTYEQYF
J: TRBJ2-1; size: -; D: TRBD1; V: TRBV30; DNA: TGTGCCTGGAGGGGACAGGGGAAAGGTTACAATGAGCAGTTCTTC; CDR3: CAWRGQGKGYNEQFF
J: TRBJ1-2; size: -; D: -; V: TRBV10-3; DNA: TGTGCCACCATCGACAGCCCTAACTATGGCTACACCTTC; CDR3: CATIDSPNYGYTF
J: TRBJ2-7; size: -; D: -; V: TRBV6-5; DNA: TGTGCCAGCACCCAAGACTGGGCCTACGAGCAGTACTTC; CDR3: CASTQDWAYEQYF
J: TRBJ2-7; size: once; D: -; V: TRBV7-3; DNA: TGTGCCAGCAGCCCCAGCGGCTCCTACGAGCAGTACTTC; CDR3: CASSPSGSYEQYF
J: TRBJ1-2; size: -; D: TRBD1; V: TRBV7-9; DNA: TGTGCCAGCAGCTCGAGCCCCGGGACAGGGAACTATGGCTACACCTTC; CDR3: CASSSSPGTGNYGYTF
J: TRBJ2-1; size: -; D: -; V: TRBV27; DNA: TGTGCCAGCAGTTTTAACCAACTAGCTGAGCAGTTCTTC; CDR3: CASSFNQLAEQFF
J: TRBJ2-1; size: -; D: -; V: TRBV7-8; DNA: TGTGCCAGCAGCGCGGAGGGGAGTTCCTACAATGAGCAGTTCTTC; CDR3: CASSAEGSSYNEQFF
J: TRBJ2-7; size: -; D: -; V: TRBV30; DNA: TGTGCCTGGAGTGCCCTCGGAGAGACTAGTCGATCCTACGAGCAGTACTTC; CDR3: CAWSALGETSRSYEQYF
J: TRBJ2-3; size: -; D: TRBD2; V: TRBV7-3; DNA: TGTGCCAGCAGCCGTAGCGGGAGCCTAACAGATACGCAGTATTTT; CDR3: CASSRSGSLTDTQYF
J: TRBJ2-3; size: -; D: TRBD2; V: TRBV5-1; DNA: TGCGCCAGCAGCTTGGCATCCAGCGGGAGCTCAGATACGCAGTATTTT; CDR3: CASSLASSGSSDTQYF
J: TRBJ1-1; size: -; D: TRBD1; V: TRBV7-9; DNA: TGTGCCAGCAGCCCCCCAGGGGGCGCCGCTGAAGCTTTCTTT; CDR3: CASSPPGGAAEAFF
J: TRBJ2-5; size: -; D: -; V: TRBV19; DNA: TGTGCCAGTAGTATAGAGGCAGGCCAAGAGACCCAGTACTTC; CDR3: CASSIEAGQETQYF
J: TRBJ1-2; size: -; D: -; V: TRBV4-2; DNA: TGTGCCAGCAGCCAGGAACAGGGCGCCGGCTACACCTTC; CDR3: CASSQEQGAGYTF
J: TRBJ2-1; size: -; D: -; V: TRBV6-6; DNA: TGTGCCAGCAGCAACCAAGACTGGAGCTCCTACAATGAGCAGTTCTTC; CDR3: CASSNQDWSSYNEQFF
J: TRBJ1-1; size: few; D: -; V: TRBV27; DNA: TGTGCCAGCAGTTTATCTGTCGGCACTGAAGCTTTCTTT; CDR3: CASSLSVGTEAFF
J: TRBJ2-2; size: -; D: TRBD1; V: TRBV5-6; DNA: TGTGCCAGCAGCGGAGGGACAGGGTCCGGGGAGCTGTTTTTT; CDR3: CASSGGTGSGELFF
J: TRBJ2-3; size: -; D: -; V: TRBV10-3; DNA: TGTGCCATCAGGGCCGGGGTCGACACAGATACGCAGTATTTT; CDR3: CAIRAGVDTDTQYF
J: TRBJ2-7; size: medium-sized; D: TRBD2; V: TRBV6-1; DNA: TGTGCCAGCAGGACTAGCGGAAACTACGAGCAGTACTTC; CDR3: CASRTSGNYEQYF
J: TRBJ2-1; size: -; D: TRBD2; V: TRBV5-3; DNA: TGTGCCAGAAGCTCACTAGCGGGAGGGACTAGTGAGCAGTTCTTC; CDR3: CARSSLAGGTSEQFF
J: TRBJ2-7; size: -; D: -; V: TRBV25-1; DNA: TGTGCCAGCAGTTTAGGGGGAGAGCAGTACTTC; CDR3: CASSLGGEQYF
J: TRBJ1-1; size: -; D: -; V: TRBV6-5; DNA: TGTGCCAGCAGTTTCGCCGGGATGAACACTGAAGCTTTCTTT; CDR3: CASSFAGMNTEAFF
J: TRBJ1-2; size: once; D: -; V: TRBV30; DNA: TGTGCCTGGAAACAGGTCAATGGCTACACCTTC; CDR3: CAWKQVNGYTF
J: TRBJ2-1; size: -; D: -; V: TRBV19; DNA: TGTGCCAGTAGTGCCTATTATAGCGGAAAGCAGTTCTTC; CDR3: CASSAYYSGKQFF